Below, 17 T cell receptor beta chains from the same sample are listed, as sequenced in a study of blood T cells in healthy people across ages. Primers used in a second PCR of roughly 7 to 12 cycles were a sample-barcoded 5' primer and a J-beta primer mix. MiXCR was run by TCRdb on the 5' RACE reads, yielding one entry per CDR3 protein. The sample contains roughly 2 million distinct CDR3 sequences, around 50% of which appear only once. Material: blood. These receptor sequences come from a woman aged 40 to 50 in good health.

On this clonotype itself: Being one base from a much bigger clone, this may be a read error. The V and J genes are TRBV10-3 and TRBJ2-5; D ambiguous. The CDR3 has 14 amino acids. With 2 bases removed from V and 7 bases from J, the gap between germline ends came to 14 bases. Germline V CDR1 and CDR2: ENHRY, SYGVKD. CDR3 protein: CAISEGTGRGTQYF. CDR3 in DNA: TGTGCCATCAGTGAGGGAACGGGCCGAGGGACCCAGTACTTC.

This chain links TRBV12-3 or TRBV12-4 with TRBJ1-1; TRBD1 agrees at 7 bases. Trimming removed 3 bases from V and 4 bases from J; junction bases left unmatched: 2. The CDR3 covers 13 residues. CDR3 in amino acids: CASSFGTATEAFF. In DNA, the CDR3 is TGTGCCAGCAGTTTTGGGACAGCCACTGAAGCTTTCTTT.

J is TRBJ2-5 and V is TRBV15; D is undetermined. With 0 bases removed from V and 5 bases from J, the gap between germline ends came to 13 bases. The CDR3 extends over 15 amino acids. Germline V gene sequence: CDR1 LNHNV, CDR2 YYDKDF (reference sequence). The CDR3 sequence: CATSRERDVGETQYF. The CDR3 DNA reads TGTGCCACCAGCAGAGAAAGGGATGTAGGTGAGACCCAGTACTTC.

The chain is built from TRBV9 and TRBJ1-2; 10 bases fit TRBD1. V was clipped by 4 bases and J by 8 bases; unmatched bases: 8. Germline-derived CDR1 and CDR2 are SGDLS and YYNGEE. This CDR3 spans 14 amino acids. The CDR3 loop is CASSLRQGAAGYTF. The CDR3 region has the DNA TGTGCCAGCAGCCTAAGACAGGGGGCGGCCGGCTACACCTTC.

The chain employs TRBV4-3 and TRBJ1-2; weak D call: TRBD1 (5 bases). CDR1 is LGHNA, CDR2 YSLEER, per germline. CDR3 length equals 16 residues. V was trimmed by 2 bases and J by 6 bases, leaving 19 bases between them. The CDR3 DNA follows: TGCGCCAGCAGCCAACAAACAGGTTTTGGTAGGGATGGCTACACCTTC. Its translation: CASSQQTGFGRDGYTF.

This rearrangement joins TRBV12-3 or TRBV12-4 to TRBJ1-1; a possible D gene is TRBD1 (5 bases). This CDR3 comprises 14 residues. The ends were cut back, 4 bases at V and 7 bases at J, with 16 bases in the middle. The CDR3 is CASSSSGTVHEAFF. The CDR3 DNA sequence: TGTGCCAGCAGTTCGTCCGGGACGGTACATGAAGCTTTCTTT.

The chain links TRBV9 to TRBJ2-3; the match to TRBD2 covers 9 bases. V lost 7 bases, J lost 4 bases, and 7 bases stayed unmatched. The CDR3 contains 14 residues. Germline values: CDR1 SGDLS, CDR2 YYNGEE. In DNA form, the CDR3 reads TGTGCCAGCTCCGGACTAGCGCTGGCAGATACGCAGTATTTT. It encodes CASSGLALADTQYF.

This chain uses TRBV12-3 or TRBV12-4 with TRBJ2-4; tentative D call: TRBD1 (5 bases). The CDR3 consists of 13 residues. With 5 bases removed from V and 2 bases from J, the gap between germline ends came to 7 bases. CDR3 DNA: TGTGCCAGCAGTCAGGGTACCAAAAACATTCAGTACTTC. It translates to CASSQGTKNIQYF.

This clonotype was recorded a few times. The chain employs TRBV27 and TRBJ2-5; TRBD1 matches at 9 bases. Judging by the DNA end, TRBJ2-7 fits better; the J call may be wrong. CDR3 length equals 14 residues. CDR1 MNHEY and CDR2 SMNVEV come from the germline V gene (reference sequence). The CDR3 loop reads CASSSGQGMCEQYF. The CDR3 bases are TGTGCCAGCAGCTCTGGACAGGGGATGTGCGAGCAGTACTTC.

This rearrangement joins TRBV20-1 to TRBJ2-1, with 11 bases aligning to TRBD2. The ends lost 0 bases at V and 2 bases at J; junction bases unmatched: 6. The CDR3 is 17 residues long. Germline V CDR1 and CDR2: DFQATT, SNEGSKA (reference sequence). The CDR3 coding sequence is TGCAGTGCTAGAGATCTGAGTAGCGGGGGGGCCTACAATGAGCAGTTCTTC. This sequence encodes CSARDLSSGGAYNEQFF.

The J gene is TRBJ2-5, the V gene TRBV3-1; 12 bases agree with TRBD2. The tail of the sequence fits TRBJ2-7 better, so the J call may be wrong. This CDR3 is built from 19 residues. Germline loops: CDR1 LGHDT, CDR2 YNNKEL (reference sequence). CDR3 DNA: TGTGCCAGCAGCCAAGATCGAGGACTAGCGGGATTGAGGATCTACGAGCAGTACTTC. Protein: CASSQDRGLAGLRIYEQYF.

The table lists this clonotype with a few counts. V and J are TRBV28 and TRBJ2-3, with TRBD1 matching 9 bases. V trimming: 5 bases; J trimming: 3 bases; junction bases outside the gene matches: 15. Germline CDR1 is MDHEN and CDR2 is SYDVKM. CDR3 size: 18 residues. This CDR3 is CASSPLGQGRGSTDTQYF. The CDR3 DNA follows: TGTGCCAGCAGTCCCTTGGGACAGGGTAGGGGTTCAACAGATACGCAGTATTTT.

The V and J genes are TRBV7-2 and TRBJ2-3; D call uncertain. This CDR3 has 14 amino acids. V lost 5 bases, J lost 4 bases, and 13 bases lay in between. Germline V lookup: CDR1 SGHTA, CDR2 FQGNSA. The CDR3 region has the DNA TGTGCCAGCAGCCCATATGTCGTAGCAGATACGCAGTATTTT. Its protein product is CASSPYVVADTQYF.

The chain is built from TRBV28 and TRBJ1-5; D is undetermined. Germline V gives CDR1 MDHEN, CDR2 SYDVKM. V was cut by 3 bases and J by 1 base, with 10 bases left in between. The CDR3 is 15 residues long. Here the CDR3 DNA reads TGTGCCAGCAGTTTTATCAAAAACAGCAATCAGCCCCAGCATTTT. Protein product: CASSFIKNSNQPQHF.

The chain combines TRBV6-5 with TRBJ1-2, with 12 bases fitting TRBD1. Germline-derived CDR1 and CDR2 are MNHEY and SVGAGI. Germline trimming cut 5 bases from V and 3 bases from J; bases unmatched to any gene: 7. This CDR3 is built from 16 residues. In nucleotides, the CDR3 is TGTGCCAGCAGTCCTACGAGGGACAGGGGGCACTATGGCTACACCTTC. Translating it yields CASSPTRDRGHYGYTF.

This clonotype was picked up a small number of times. The chain has TRBV4-3 and TRBJ2-1; 8 nucleotides match TRBD2. Per germline, CDR1 LGHNA and CDR2 YSLEER. CDR3 length: 16 amino acids. V was pared by 0 bases and J by 4 bases, with 5 bases of the junction left unmatched. CDR3 amino acids: CASSQEGAGVYNEQFF. DNA of the CDR3: TGCGCCAGCAGCCAAGAGGGAGCGGGGGTTTACAATGAGCAGTTCTTC.

The V gene is TRBV7-9, the J gene TRBJ1-6; D gene ambiguous. This CDR3 spans 15 amino acids. The V and J ends lost 1 base and 9 bases respectively, with 13 bases between them. Germline lookup yields CDR1 SEHNR and CDR2 FQNEAQ (reference sequence). The CDR3 bases are TGTGCCAGCAGCTTAGGGTGGGGAGAGAGTTCACCCCTCCACTTT. Translating it yields CASSLGWGESSPLHF.